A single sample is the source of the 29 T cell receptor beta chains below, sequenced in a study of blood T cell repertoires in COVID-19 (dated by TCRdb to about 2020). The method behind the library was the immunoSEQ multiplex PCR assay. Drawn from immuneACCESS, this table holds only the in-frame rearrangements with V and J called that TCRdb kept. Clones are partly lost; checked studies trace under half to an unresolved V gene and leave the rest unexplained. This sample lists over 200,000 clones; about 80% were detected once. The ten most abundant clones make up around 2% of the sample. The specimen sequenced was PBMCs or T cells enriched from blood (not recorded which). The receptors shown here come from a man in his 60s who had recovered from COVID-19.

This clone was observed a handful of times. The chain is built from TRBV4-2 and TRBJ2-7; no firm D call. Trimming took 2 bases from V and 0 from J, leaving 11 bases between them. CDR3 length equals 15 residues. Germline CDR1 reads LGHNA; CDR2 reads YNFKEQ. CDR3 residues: CASSQSTQNSYEQYF. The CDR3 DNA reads TGTGCCAGCAGCCAATCCACACAGAACTCCTACGAGCAGTACTTC.

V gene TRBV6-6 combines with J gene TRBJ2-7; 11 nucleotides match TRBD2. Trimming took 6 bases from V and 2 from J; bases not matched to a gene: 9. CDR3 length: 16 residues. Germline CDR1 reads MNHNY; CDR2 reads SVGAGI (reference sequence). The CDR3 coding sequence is TGTGCCAGCAGCACACCCGGGACTAGCGGACCCTACGAGCAGTACTTC. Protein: CASSTPGTSGPYEQYF.

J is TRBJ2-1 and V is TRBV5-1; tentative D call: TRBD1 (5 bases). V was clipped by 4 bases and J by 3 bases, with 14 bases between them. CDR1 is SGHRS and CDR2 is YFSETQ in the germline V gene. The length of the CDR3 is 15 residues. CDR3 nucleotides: TGCGCCAGCAGCCTGGCAGGGTATAACTACAATGAGCAGTTCTTC. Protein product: CASSLAGYNYNEQFF.

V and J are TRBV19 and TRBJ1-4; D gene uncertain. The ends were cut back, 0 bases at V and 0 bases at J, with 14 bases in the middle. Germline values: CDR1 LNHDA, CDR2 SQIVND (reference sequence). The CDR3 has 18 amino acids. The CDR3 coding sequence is TGTGCCAGTAGTATAGATGGCCCCCAGGCAGCAACTAATGAAAAACTGTTTTTT. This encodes CASSIDGPQAATNEKLFF.

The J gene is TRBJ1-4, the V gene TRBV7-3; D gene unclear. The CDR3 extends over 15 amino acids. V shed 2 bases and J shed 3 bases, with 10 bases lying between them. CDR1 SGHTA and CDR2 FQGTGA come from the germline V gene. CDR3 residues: CASSLGGRSNEKLFF. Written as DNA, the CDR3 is TGTGCCAGCAGCTTAGGCGGGAGATCTAATGAAAAACTGTTTTTT.

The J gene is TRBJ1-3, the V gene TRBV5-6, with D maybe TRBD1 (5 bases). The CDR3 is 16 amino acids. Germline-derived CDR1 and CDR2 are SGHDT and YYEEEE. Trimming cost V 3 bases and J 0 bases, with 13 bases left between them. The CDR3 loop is CASSSPDRDSGNTIYF. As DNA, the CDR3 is TGTGCCAGCAGCTCGCCCGACAGAGACTCTGGAAACACCATATATTTT.

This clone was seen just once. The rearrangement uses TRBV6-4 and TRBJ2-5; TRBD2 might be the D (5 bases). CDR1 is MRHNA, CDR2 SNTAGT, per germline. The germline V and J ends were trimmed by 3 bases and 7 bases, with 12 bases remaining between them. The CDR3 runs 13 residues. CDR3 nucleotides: TGTGCCAGCAGTGAGTCGGTTGAGGGGACCCAGTACTTC. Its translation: CASSESVEGTQYF.

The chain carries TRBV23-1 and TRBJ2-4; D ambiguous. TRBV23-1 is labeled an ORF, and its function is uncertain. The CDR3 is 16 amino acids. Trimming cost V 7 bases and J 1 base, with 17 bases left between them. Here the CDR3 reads CASKDKANRAKNIQYF. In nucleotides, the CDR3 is TGCGCCAGCAAAGACAAGGCCAACCGGGCCAAAAACATTCAGTACTTC.

The CDR3 DNA reads TGTGCCAGCAGCGCATCGGGAGGGGACTACGAGCAGTACTTC. Amino acid sequence: CASSASGGDYEQYF. This rearrangement joins TRBV9 to TRBJ2-7; 8 bases are shared with TRBD2. The germline gives CDR1 SGDLS, CDR2 YYNGEE. V lost 3 bases to trimming and J lost 3 bases; unmatched junction nucleotides: 5. CDR3 length: 14 amino acids. Based on the CDR3 plus reference TRBV9 and TRBJ2-7, the full variable domain is DSGVTQTPKHLITATGQRVTLRCSPRSGDLSVYWYQQSLDQGLQFLIQYYNGEERAKGNILERFSAQQFPDLHSELNLSSLELGDSALYFCASSASGGDYEQYFGPGTRLTVT.

The chain's CDR3 is CASRILENTEAFF. Here the CDR3 DNA reads TGTGCCAGCAGGATTTTAGAAAACACTGAAGCTTTCTTT. The J gene is TRBJ1-1, the V gene TRBV2; D remains unclear. Germline values: CDR1 SNHLY, CDR2 FYNNEI. The CDR3 length is 13 residues. V was trimmed by 6 bases and J by 2 bases, leaving 10 bases between them. The full variable domain, with the rest looked up from reference TRBV2 and TRBJ1-1, is EPEVTQTPSHQVTQMGQEVILRCVPISNHLYFYWYRQILGQKVEFLVSFYNNEISEKSEIFDDQFSVERPDGSNFTLKIRSTKLEDSAMYFCASRILENTEAFFGQGTRLTVV.

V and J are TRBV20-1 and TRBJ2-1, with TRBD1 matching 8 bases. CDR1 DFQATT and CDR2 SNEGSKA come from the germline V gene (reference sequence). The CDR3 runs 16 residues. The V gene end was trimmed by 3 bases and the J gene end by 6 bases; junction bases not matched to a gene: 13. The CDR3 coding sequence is TGCAGTGCTAGTAAGCCCGGACAGGGATTTGGCAATGAGCAGTTCTTC. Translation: CSASKPGQGFGNEQFF.

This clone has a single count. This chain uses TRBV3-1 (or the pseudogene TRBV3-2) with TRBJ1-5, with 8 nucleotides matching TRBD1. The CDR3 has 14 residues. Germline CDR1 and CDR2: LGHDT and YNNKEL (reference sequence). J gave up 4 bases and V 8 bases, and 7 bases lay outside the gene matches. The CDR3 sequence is CASGTGQANQPQHF. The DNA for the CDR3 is TGTGCCAGCGGAACGGGACAGGCTAATCAGCCCCAGCATTTT.

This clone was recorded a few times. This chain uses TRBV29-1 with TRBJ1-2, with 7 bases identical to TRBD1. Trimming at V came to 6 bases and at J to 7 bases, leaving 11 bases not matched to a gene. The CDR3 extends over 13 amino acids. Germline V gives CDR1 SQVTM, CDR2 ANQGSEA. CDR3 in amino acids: CSVTQQGWGGYTF. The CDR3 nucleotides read TGCAGCGTCACACAACAGGGGTGGGGTGGCTACACCTTC.

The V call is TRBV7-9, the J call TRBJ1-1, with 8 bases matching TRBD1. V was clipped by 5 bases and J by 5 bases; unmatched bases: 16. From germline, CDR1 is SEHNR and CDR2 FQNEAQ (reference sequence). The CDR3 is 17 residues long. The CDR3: CASSAHIQSGGWTEAFF. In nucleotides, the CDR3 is TGTGCCAGCAGCGCACACATACAATCAGGGGGCTGGACTGAAGCTTTCTTT.

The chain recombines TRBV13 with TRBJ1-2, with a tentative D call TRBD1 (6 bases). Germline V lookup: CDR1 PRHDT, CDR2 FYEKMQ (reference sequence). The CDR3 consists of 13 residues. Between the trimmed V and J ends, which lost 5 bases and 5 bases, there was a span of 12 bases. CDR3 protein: CASSRDRLYGYTF. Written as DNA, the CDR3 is TGTGCCAGCAGCCGCGACAGGTTGTATGGCTACACCTTC.

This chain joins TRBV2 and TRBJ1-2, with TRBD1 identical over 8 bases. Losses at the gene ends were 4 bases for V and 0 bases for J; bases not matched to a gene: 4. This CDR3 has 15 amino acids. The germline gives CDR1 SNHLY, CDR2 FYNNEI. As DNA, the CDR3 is TGTGCCAGCAGTGGACAGGGGACCACTAACTATGGCTACACCTTC. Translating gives CASSGQGTTNYGYTF.

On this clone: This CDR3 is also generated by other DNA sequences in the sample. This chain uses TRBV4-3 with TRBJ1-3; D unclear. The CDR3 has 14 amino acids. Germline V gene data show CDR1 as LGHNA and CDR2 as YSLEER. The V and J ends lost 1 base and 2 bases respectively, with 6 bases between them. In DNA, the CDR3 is TGCGCCAGCAGCCAAGCAGGCGCTGGAAACACCATATATTTT. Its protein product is CASSQAGAGNTIYF.

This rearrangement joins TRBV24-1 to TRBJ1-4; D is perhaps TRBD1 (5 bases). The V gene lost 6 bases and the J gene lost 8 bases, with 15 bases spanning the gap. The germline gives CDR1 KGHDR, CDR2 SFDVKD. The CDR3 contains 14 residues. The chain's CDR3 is CATSIAFGGEKLFF. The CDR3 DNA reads TGTGCCACCAGTATTGCGTTCGGGGGAGAAAAACTGTTTTTT.

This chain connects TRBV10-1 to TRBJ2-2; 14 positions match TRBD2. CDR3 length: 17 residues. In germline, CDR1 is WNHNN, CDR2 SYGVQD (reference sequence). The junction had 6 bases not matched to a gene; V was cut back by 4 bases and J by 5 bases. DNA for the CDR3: TGCGCCAGCAGTGCGACTAGCGGGGGGGCCCGGACCGGGGAGCTGTTTTTT. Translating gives CASSATSGGARTGELFF.

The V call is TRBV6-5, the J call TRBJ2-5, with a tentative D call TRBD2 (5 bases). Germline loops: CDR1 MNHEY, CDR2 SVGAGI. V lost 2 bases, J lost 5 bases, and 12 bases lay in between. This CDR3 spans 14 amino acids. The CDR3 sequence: CASSYEGSSETQYF. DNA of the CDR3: TGTGCCAGCAGTTACGAGGGTTCCTCCGAGACCCAGTACTTC.

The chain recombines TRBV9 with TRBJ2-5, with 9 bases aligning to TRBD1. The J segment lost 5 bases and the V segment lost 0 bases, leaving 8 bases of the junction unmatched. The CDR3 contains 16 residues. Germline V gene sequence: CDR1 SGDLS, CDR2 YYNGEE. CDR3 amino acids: CASSVAPTGGIETQYF. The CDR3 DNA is TGTGCCAGCAGCGTAGCTCCGACAGGGGGAATCGAGACCCAGTACTTC.

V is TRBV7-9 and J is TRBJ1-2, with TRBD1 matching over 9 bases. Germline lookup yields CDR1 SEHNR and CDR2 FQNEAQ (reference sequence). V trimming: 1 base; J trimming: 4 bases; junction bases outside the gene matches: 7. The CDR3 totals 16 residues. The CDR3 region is CASSLELGTGIYGYTF. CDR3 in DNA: TGTGCCAGCAGCTTAGAATTAGGGACAGGGATCTATGGCTACACCTTC.

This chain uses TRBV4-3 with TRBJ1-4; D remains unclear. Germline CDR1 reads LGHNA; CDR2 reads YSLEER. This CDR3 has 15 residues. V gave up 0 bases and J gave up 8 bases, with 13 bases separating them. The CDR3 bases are TGCGCCAGCAGCCAAGATGAGACCTTGGAGGAAAAACTGTTTTTT. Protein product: CASSQDETLEEKLFF.

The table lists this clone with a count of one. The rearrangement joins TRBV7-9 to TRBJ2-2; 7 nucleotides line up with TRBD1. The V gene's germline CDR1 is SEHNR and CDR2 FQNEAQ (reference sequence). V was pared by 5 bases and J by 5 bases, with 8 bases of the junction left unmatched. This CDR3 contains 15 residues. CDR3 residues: CASSQDRAGTGELFF. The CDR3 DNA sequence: TGTGCCAGCAGCCAAGACAGGGCAGGGACCGGGGAGCTGTTTTTT.

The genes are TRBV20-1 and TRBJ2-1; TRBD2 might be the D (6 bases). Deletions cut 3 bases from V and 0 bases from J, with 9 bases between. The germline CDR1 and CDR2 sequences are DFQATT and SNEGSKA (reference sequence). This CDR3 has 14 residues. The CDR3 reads CSASRGSSYNEQFF. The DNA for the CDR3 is TGCAGTGCTAGTCGGGGGAGCTCCTACAATGAGCAGTTCTTC.

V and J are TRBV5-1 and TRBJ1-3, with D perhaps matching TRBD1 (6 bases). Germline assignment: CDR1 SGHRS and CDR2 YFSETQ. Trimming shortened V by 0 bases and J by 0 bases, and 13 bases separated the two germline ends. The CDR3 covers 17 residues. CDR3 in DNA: TGCGCCAGCAGCTTGGGAGGGGGAGATCTCTCTGGAAACACCATATATTTT. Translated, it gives CASSLGGGDLSGNTIYF.

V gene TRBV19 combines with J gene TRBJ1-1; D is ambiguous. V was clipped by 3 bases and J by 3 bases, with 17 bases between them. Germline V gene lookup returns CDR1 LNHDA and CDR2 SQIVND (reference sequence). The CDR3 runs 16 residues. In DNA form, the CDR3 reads TGTGCCAGTAGTATTAGGGAGGGATTTTTGGACACTGAAGCTTTCTTT. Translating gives CASSIREGFLDTEAFF.

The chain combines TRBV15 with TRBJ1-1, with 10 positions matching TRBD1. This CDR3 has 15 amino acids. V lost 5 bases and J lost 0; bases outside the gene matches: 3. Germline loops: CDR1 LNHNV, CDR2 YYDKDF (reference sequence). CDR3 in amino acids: CATSGTGALNTEAFF. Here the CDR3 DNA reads TGTGCCACCAGCGGGACAGGGGCCTTGAACACTGAAGCTTTCTTT.

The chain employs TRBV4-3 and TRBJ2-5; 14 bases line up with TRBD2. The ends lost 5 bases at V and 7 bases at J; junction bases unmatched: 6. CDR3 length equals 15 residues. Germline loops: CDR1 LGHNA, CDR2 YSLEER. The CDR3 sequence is CASSRTSGGSATQYF. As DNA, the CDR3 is TGCGCCAGCAGCAGGACTAGCGGGGGGAGTGCGACCCAGTACTTC.